One and the same sample provided the 10 T cell receptor beta chains below, sequenced in a study of neurological immune-mediated disorders. In TCRdb, the 5' RACE reads were re-called with MiXCR into one record per CDR3 protein. Counted here are 40,000 to 55,000 distinct CDR3 sequences, approximately 5.8% occurring once; the ten biggest clones make up less than 1.5%. The source material was CD4+ T cells from blood. Receptors were obtained from a woman under 30 with multiple sclerosis.

V gene TRBV28 combines with J gene TRBJ1-2; TRBD1 is a possible D gene (6 bases). The CDR3 has 16 residues. CDR1 and CDR2 (germline): MDHEN, SYDVKM. With 3 bases removed from V and 1 base from J, the gap between germline ends came to 15 bases. The CDR3 DNA follows: TGTGCCAGCAGTTTCCCCGGGACAAACCTTAACTATGGCTACACCTTC. Translating gives CASSFPGTNLNYGYTF.

This clonotype was observed at least ten times. V is TRBV20-1 and J is TRBJ2-4; a possible D gene is TRBD2 (6 bases). The V gene's germline CDR1 is DFQATT and CDR2 SNEGSKA (reference sequence). This CDR3 contains 15 residues. V lost 7 bases, J lost 4 bases, and 20 bases lay in between. The CDR3 is CSVGDSPGGKNIQYF. CDR3 DNA sequence: TGCAGTGTAGGGGACTCCCCTGGGGGTAAAAACATTCAGTACTTC.

This clonotype came up many times. The chain carries TRBV6-2 or TRBV6-3 and TRBJ2-1; no clear D. Germline CDR1 is MNHEY and CDR2 is SVGEGT. The CDR3 totals 15 residues. Trimming took 2 bases from V and 4 from J, leaving 12 bases between them. The CDR3: CASSYRGPQYNEQFF. The CDR3 region has the DNA TGTGCCAGCAGTTACCGCGGCCCCCAGTACAATGAGCAGTTCTTC.

This clonotype came up many times. V gene TRBV5-1 combines with J gene TRBJ2-1; 10 nucleotides match TRBD2. There are 15 residues in the CDR3. V shed 4 bases and J 2 bases; nucleotides not matched to a gene: 3. Looked up from germline, CDR1 is SGHRS and CDR2 is YFSETQ. In DNA, the CDR3 is TGCGCCAGCAGCAGAACTAGCGGGGCCTACAATGAGCAGTTCTTC. This translates into CASSRTSGAYNEQFF.

The sample holds many counts of this clonotype. The rearrangement links TRBV18 to TRBJ1-2; 9 nucleotides align to TRBD1. The V gene's germline CDR1 is KGHSH and CDR2 LQKENI. Losses at the gene ends were 3 bases for V and 0 bases for J; bases not matched to a gene: 2. The CDR3 runs to 15 residues. The DNA of the CDR3 is TGTGCCAGCTCACCCGGGACAGGGTCTAACTATGGCTACACCTTC. Amino acids: CASSPGTGSNYGYTF.

This clonotype has at least ten counts. The rearrangement links TRBV5-1 to TRBJ2-3; 8 bases map to TRBD2. V was clipped by 5 bases and J by 0 bases; unmatched bases: 8. This CDR3 has 16 amino acids. Germline-derived CDR1 and CDR2 are SGHRS and YFSETQ. The CDR3 nucleotides are TGCGCCAGCAGTCGCGAAGCGGGGGTTAGCACAGATACGCAGTATTTT. Its protein product is CASSREAGVSTDTQYF.

This clonotype was seen at least ten times. V gene TRBV25-1 combines with J gene TRBJ1-1, with a possible D match to TRBD1 (6 bases). Germline assignment: CDR1 MGHDK and CDR2 SYGVNS. The CDR3 consists of 17 residues. V was pared by 7 bases and J by 0 bases, with 21 bases between. CDR3 loop: CASTRGTGYGMNTEAFF. CDR3 coding DNA: TGTGCCAGCACCCGAGGTACAGGGTACGGGATGAACACTGAAGCTTTCTTT.

The chain uses TRBV5-6 and TRBJ1-1, with a possible D match to TRBD1 (5 bases). The V gene's germline CDR1 is SGHDT and CDR2 YYEEEE. Trimming stripped 0 bases from V and 5 bases from J, with 14 bases between. This CDR3 region has 15 residues. Here the CDR3 DNA reads TGTGCCAGCAGCTTGGGCCTTGGGGGTCGGACTGAAGCTTTCTTT. It codes for CASSLGLGGRTEAFF.

The table lists this clonotype with many counts. J is TRBJ1-2 and V is TRBV28; 7 nucleotides line up with TRBD1. Germline V gives CDR1 MDHEN, CDR2 SYDVKM. V was pared by 8 bases and J by 4 bases, with 7 bases of the junction left unmatched. This CDR3 comprises 13 residues. The CDR3 region is CASRKGQIYGYTF. CDR3 DNA: TGTGCCAGCCGAAAGGGACAGATCTATGGCTACACCTTC.

This clonotype showed up just a few times. The genes are TRBV6-5 and TRBJ1-2, with D maybe TRBD1 (6 bases). This CDR3 comprises 14 residues. Germline CDR1 and CDR2: MNHEY and SVGAGI. The V and J ends lost 6 bases and 5 bases respectively, with 16 bases between them. CDR3 sequence: CASRFPGTRYGYTF. DNA of the CDR3: TGTGCCAGCAGGTTCCCCGGGACAAGATATGGCTACACCTTC.